The 2 T cell receptor beta chains below all came from one sample that was sequenced in a study of identifying expanded T cells in peripheral blood. Produced via immunoSEQ multiplex PCR; TCRdb's table is partial and in-frame only. Among around 85,000 clones, around nine tenths were seen once, and the ten largest hold 19%. The sequenced sample consisted of blood. The receptors were sampled from a person aged 18 to 69 in good health.

The chain combines TRBV4-3 with TRBJ2-7, with D uncertain. Germline V gene data show CDR1 as LGHNA and CDR2 as YSLEER. CDR3 length equals 12 residues. V was clipped by 1 base and J by 6 bases, with 7 bases between them. CDR3: CASSQGVGEQYF. The CDR3 DNA sequence: TGCGCCAGCAGCCAAGGGGTCGGCGAGCAGTACTTC.

This clone was seen repeatedly, ten times or more. This rearrangement joins TRBV5-6 to TRBJ2-1, with 9 bases fitting TRBD2. This CDR3 is built from 16 residues. Per germline, CDR1 SGHDT and CDR2 YYEEEE. V trimming: 2 bases; J trimming: 9 bases; junction bases outside the gene matches: 12. The CDR3 is CASSFTSGGPPLEQFF. The CDR3 DNA follows: TGTGCCAGCAGCTTCACCAGCGGGGGGCCCCCCCTTGAGCAGTTCTTC.